This entry concerns a single T cell receptor (beta chain). Antigen: not known. This sample was taken from a study of a mutant IDH1 vaccine in newly diagnosed glioma. The CDR3 covers 13 residues. Germline V gene data show CDR1 as SGDLS and CDR2 as YYNGEE. V lost 2 bases to trimming and J lost 7 bases, with 13 bases between them. The time point is: week 5, during vaccination. Doses of 300 ug of mutant IDH1 20-mer peptide were given with topical imiquimod. Every donor had a new WHO grade 3 or 4 astrocytoma that was IDH1-mutant, with loss of nuclear ATRX. Clones were sequenced by immunoSEQ multiplex PCR, and TCRdb holds only the in-frame ones, with some missing. The data hold 40,000 to 50,000 clones, with 70% to 90% observed a single time. Study-wide findings and caveats: Pseudoprogression appeared unlinked to shifts in leading peripheral T cell clonotypes.

Sequenced material: PBMCs, taken from a glioma patient whose treatment included an IDH1 peptide vaccine. This clonotype was sampled from a man aged 35-49 years with glioma. The rearrangement links TRBV9 to TRBJ2-7, with D unclear. This chain's CDR3 is CASSVDPLGEQYF. The CDR3, as DNA: TGTGCCAGCAGCGTGGACCCTCTGGGAGAGCAGTACTTC.